A single sample gave rise to the 12 T cell receptor beta chains below, sequenced in a study of CD8 T cells in Susac syndrome. The authors reverse transcribed roughly 0.5 to 1 ug RNA with random hexamers. In TCRdb, the immunoSEQ multiplex PCR reads were re-called with MiXCR into one record per CDR3 protein. Altogether roughly 200,000 distinct CDR3 sequences are present, roughly 94% being singletons, with the ten largest covering around 0.1%. Sample: CD4+ T cells from PBMCs. The receptors derive from a human donor with Susac syndrome.

The rearrangement uses TRBV30 and TRBJ1-1; no firm D call. Trimming shortened V by 3 bases and J by 2 bases, and 13 bases separated the two germline ends. CDR3 length: 14 amino acids. Germline CDR1 GTSNPN, CDR2 SVGIG (reference sequence). CDR3 sequence reads: CAWRRTASNTEAFF. CDR3 in DNA: TGTGCCTGGAGACGGACCGCAAGTAACACTGAAGCTTTCTTT.

J is TRBJ1-2 and V is TRBV30, with a weak D call TRBD1 (6 bases). CDR3 length equals 15 residues. From germline, CDR1 is GTSNPN and CDR2 SVGIG (reference sequence). V was pared by 3 bases and J by 8 bases, with 22 bases between. CDR3 residues: CAWRSAGDNSLGYTF. Written as DNA, the CDR3 is TGTGCCTGGAGGTCGGCAGGGGATAACTCACTAGGCTACACCTTC.

V and J are TRBV5-4 and TRBJ2-5; 12 positions match TRBD2. Germline V gene data show CDR1 as SGHNT and CDR2 as YYREEE (reference sequence). The CDR3 is 16 residues long. The V and J ends lost 4 bases and 5 bases, in that order; junction bases with no gene match: 9. As DNA, the CDR3 is TGTGCCAGCAGCCCTACTAGCGGGGGGAACGGGGAGACCCAGTACTTC. The encoded protein is CASSPTSGGNGETQYF.

The chain couples TRBV7-2 to TRBJ1-1; a weak D match, TRBD1 (5 bases). With 5 bases removed from V and 6 bases from J, the gap between germline ends came to 16 bases. Germline CDR1 is SGHTA and CDR2 is FQGNSA. The CDR3 has 14 residues. CDR3 region: CASSRGLPGAEAFF. The DNA of the CDR3 is TGTGCCAGCAGCCGAGGACTCCCGGGGGCTGAAGCTTTCTTT. Based on the CDR3 plus reference TRBV7-2 and TRBJ1-1, the full variable domain is GAGVSQSPSNKVTEKGKDVELRCDPISGHTALYWYRQSLGQGLEFLIYFQGNSAPDKSGLPSDRFSAERTGGSVSTLTIQRTQQEDSAVYLCASSRGLPGAEAFFGQGTRLTVV.

This clonotype turned up a few times. The chain carries TRBV7-2 and TRBJ1-5; no reliable D call. The CDR3 has 14 residues. V shed 5 bases and J shed 2 bases, with 10 bases lying between them. The germline V gene encodes CDR1 SGHTA and CDR2 FQGNSA. CDR3 DNA: TGTGCCAGCAGCCGCGGACCAGGCAATCAGCCCCAGCATTTT. Encoded protein: CASSRGPGNQPQHF.

V and J are TRBV5-1 and TRBJ2-7; D possibly matches TRBD1 or TRBD2 (5 bases each). Germline assignment: CDR1 SGHRS and CDR2 YFSETQ. Between the trimmed V and J ends, which lost 4 bases and 3 bases, there was a span of 14 bases. The CDR3 is made up of 14 amino acids. CDR3 in DNA: TGCGCCAGCAGCCGGGACGGTCACCTCTACGAGCAGTACTTC. Translated, it gives CASSRDGHLYEQYF.

The chain carries TRBV5-7 and TRBJ2-3; maybe TRBD2 (5 bases). TRBV5-7 is designated an ORF whose function remains uncertain. The CDR3 contains 14 residues. V dropped 5 bases and J dropped 4 bases, with 14 bases sitting between them. The CDR3, as DNA: TGTGCCAGCAGTTTCCCCCCCGGGGCAGATACGCAGTATTTT. Translation gives CASSFPPGADTQYF.

The chain has TRBV11-2 and TRBJ1-2; D possibly corresponds to TRBD1 (5 bases). Trimming stripped 4 bases from V and 2 bases from J, with 14 bases between. Germline V gene sequence: CDR1 SGHAT, CDR2 FQNNGV. The length of the CDR3 is 15 residues. The CDR3 region has the DNA TGTGCCAGCAGCTCAATCCGGGGGAGGAACTATGGCTACACCTTC. Translating gives CASSSIRGRNYGYTF. The full variable domain, rest sourced from reference TRBV11-2 and TRBJ1-2, is EAGVAQSPRYKIIEKRQSVAFWCNPISGHATLYWYQQILGQGPKLLIQFQNNGVVDDSQLPKDRFSAERLKGVDSTLKIQPAKLEDSAVYLCASSSIRGRNYGYTFGSGTRLTVV.

The rearrangement joins TRBV7-3 to TRBJ2-2; D ambiguous. The V gene lost 1 base and the J gene lost 6 bases, with 3 bases spanning the gap. Germline CDR1 is SGHTA and CDR2 is FQGTGA. This CDR3 is 12 amino acids long. CDR3 in DNA: TGTGCCAGCAGCTTAATATCCGGGGAGCTGTTTTTT. This gives the protein CASSLISGELFF.

The CDR3: CASNRQGRSSYEQYF. The CDR3 DNA is TGTGCCAGCAATCGTCAGGGACGGAGCTCCTACGAGCAGTACTTC. The J gene is TRBJ2-7, the V gene TRBV27, with D perhaps assigned TRBD1 or TRBD2 (5 bases each). Germline V gene sequence: CDR1 MNHEY, CDR2 SMNVEV (reference sequence). The CDR3 totals 15 residues. Trimming pared 7 bases from V and 0 bases from J, leaving 16 bases between.

The chain links TRBV5-6 to TRBJ1-1; D is undetermined. V was cut by 1 base and J by 0 bases, with 7 bases left in between. CDR1 SGHDT and CDR2 YYEEEE come from the germline V gene. The CDR3 spans 14 residues. The CDR3 DNA sequence: TGTGCCAGCAGCTTGCCTCTCTTGAACACTGAAGCTTTCTTT. Its translation: CASSLPLLNTEAFF.

J is TRBJ1-2 and V is TRBV20-1; TRBD1 agrees at 8 bases. The CDR3 extends over 13 amino acids. Trimming at V came to 5 bases and at J to 7 bases, leaving 9 bases not matched to a gene. Germline-derived CDR1 and CDR2 are DFQATT and SNEGSKA (reference sequence). This chain's CDR3 is CSAAPGGVLGYTF. The CDR3 DNA is TGCAGTGCTGCACCAGGGGGCGTTCTTGGCTACACCTTC.